This T cell receptor (beta chain) was sequenced in a study of CD4 T cells in relation to SARS-CoV-2 and coronaviruses. Whole-study results and caveats: Compared with monoreactive clones, crossreactive clones showed significantly weaker SARS-CoV-2 expansion.

This clone was picked up a small number of times. Its matching antigen is unknown. The CDR3 has 15 residues. V lost 1 base and J lost 4, with 13 bases in between. Germline-derived CDR1 and CDR2 are LGHNA and YSLEER. Deep TCR-beta sequencing used DNA from uncultured naive and memory CD4+ T cells. Repertoires were generated with immunoSEQ multiplex PCR, while TCRdb's copy carries only in-frame clones and drops some. Altogether some 65,000 clones are present, about nine tenths being singletons, with the ten largest covering roughly 1.5%. Before the COVID-19 pandemic, during about 2011-2019, CD4+ T cells were taken from unexposed donors. Cryopreserved PBMCs were CD4-enriched, then split into naive and memory cells.

Sequenced material: memory CD4+ T cells from PBMCs. This receptor was identified in a human donor in good health. The chain links TRBV4-3 to TRBJ1-1; D perhaps matches TRBD1 (5 bases). Here the CDR3 reads CASSQATGRSTEAFF. CDR3 nucleotide sequence: TGCGCCAGCAGCCAAGCGACGGGGCGTAGCACTGAAGCTTTCTTT.